One and the same sample provided the 15 T cell receptor beta chains below, sequenced in a study of CD8+CD57+ T cells in acquired aplastic anemia. Genomic DNA acted as the template from which TCR beta VDJ combination and CDR3 sequence profiling were carried out. MiXCR was run by TCRdb on the reads, yielding one entry per CDR3 protein. This table has roughly 130,000 distinct CDR3 sequences, 48% appearing once. The specimen sequenced was sorted CD4+, CD8+, or CD8+CD57+ T cells (not recorded which) from PBMCs. The source is a human donor in good health, serving as a control.

The rearrangement uses TRBV15 and TRBJ1-2, with D hard to call. CDR3 size: 16 residues. Germline V gene data show CDR1 as LNHNV and CDR2 as YYDKDF (reference sequence). With 0 bases removed from V and 2 bases from J, the gap between germline ends came to 13 bases. The CDR3 region is CATSRDFGQVNYGYTF. The CDR3, as DNA: TGTGCCACCAGCAGAGATTTCGGGCAGGTCAACTATGGCTACACCTTC.

This clonotype was seen many times. V gene TRBV10-3 combines with J gene TRBJ1-3, with TRBD1 matching 7 bases. The CDR3 contains 15 residues. Germline-derived CDR1 and CDR2 are ENHRY and SYGVKD. After removal of 3 bases from V and 1 base from J, the junction contained 3 bases not matched to a gene. The CDR3 loop is CAISEGTASGNTIYF. CDR3 nucleotides: TGTGCCATCAGTGAAGGGACAGCTTCTGGAAACACCATATATTTT.

This clonotype was seen a handful of times. This rearrangement joins TRBV29-1 to TRBJ1-2; 10 nucleotides agree with TRBD1. Germline V lookup: CDR1 SQVTM, CDR2 ANQGSEA. V shed 6 bases, J shed 2 bases, and the junction held 3 bases outside the gene matches. This CDR3 is 13 amino acids long. The CDR3 DNA sequence: TGCAGCGTCGCGGACAGGGGGAACTATGGCTACACCTTC. It yields the protein CSVADRGNYGYTF.

In regard to this clonotype: This clone may be a read error of a much larger clone one base away. The V and J genes are TRBV18 and TRBJ2-5; D not resolved. CDR3 length: 13 amino acids. V was shortened by 4 bases and J by 0 bases, with 6 bases between the two germline ends. Germline V gives CDR1 KGHSH, CDR2 LQKENI. This CDR3 is CASSLRDQETQYF. DNA of the CDR3: TGTGCCAGCTCACTCCGGGACCAAGAGACCCAGTACTTC.

The table lists this clonotype with a count of one. The rearrangement joins TRBV7-8 to TRBJ1-1, with 7 bases identical to TRBD1. J gave up 5 bases and V 8 bases, and 11 bases lay outside the gene matches. The CDR3 is made up of 14 amino acids. Germline V lookup: CDR1 SGHVS, CDR2 FQNEAQ. The CDR3 reads CASASGGLETEAFF. CDR3 DNA sequence: TGTGCCAGCGCCTCAGGGGGACTGGAAACTGAAGCTTTCTTT.

The gene calls are TRBV25-1 and TRBJ1-6, with D possibly being TRBD1 (6 bases). The CDR3 is 13 amino acids. Trimming shortened V by 7 bases and J by 9 bases, and 13 bases separated the two germline ends. Germline CDR1 and CDR2: MGHDK and SYGVNS. CDR3 protein: CASTEGDPSPLHF. CDR3 in DNA: TGTGCCAGCACCGAGGGGGACCCTTCACCCCTCCACTTT.

This clonotype showed up many times. V usage is TRBV9 and J usage is TRBJ2-5; 8 bases match TRBD1. The germline gives CDR1 SGDLS, CDR2 YYNGEE. J lost 4 bases, V lost 3 bases, and 5 bases had no gene match. CDR3 length: 14 amino acids. In nucleotides, the CDR3 is TGTGCCAGCAGCGCCGACAGGGGTCCAGAGACCCAGTACTTC. Encoded protein: CASSADRGPETQYF.

This clonotype has at least ten counts. J is TRBJ2-5 and V is TRBV7-6; 10 positions agree with TRBD1. This CDR3 is built from 16 residues. Germline trimming cut 5 bases from V and 0 bases from J; bases unmatched to any gene: 6. Germline lookup yields CDR1 SGHVS and CDR2 FNYEAQ. The CDR3 DNA reads as TGTGCCAGCAGCCTAACGGGACAGGGGTACCAAGAGACCCAGTACTTC. Its translation: CASSLTGQGYQETQYF.

This clonotype was picked up many times. The V gene is TRBV6-5, the J gene TRBJ1-5; 9 bases fit TRBD1. Germline V lookup: CDR1 MNHEY, CDR2 SVGAGI. The CDR3 spans 14 residues. The V gene end was trimmed by 4 bases and the J gene end by 5 bases; junction bases not matched to a gene: 3. Here the CDR3 DNA reads TGTGCCAGCAGTTTACAGGGGGCAGATCAGCCCCAGCATTTT. Translated: CASSLQGADQPQHF.

V is TRBV20-1 and J is TRBJ2-7; 8 bases match TRBD2. Trimming cost V 4 bases and J 4 bases; bases outside gene matches: 15. Looked up from germline, CDR1 is DFQATT and CDR2 is SNEGSKA (reference sequence). This CDR3 spans 16 amino acids. CDR3 protein: CSATAGRGGSPYEQYF. CDR3 DNA sequence: TGCAGTGCTACGGCCGGGCGCGGGGGGTCTCCGTACGAGCAGTACTTC.

This clonotype has ten or more counts. The rearrangement uses TRBV13 and TRBJ2-7, with a tentative D call TRBD1 (6 bases). CDR3 length equals 16 residues. The V end was cut by 3 bases, the J end by 1 base, with 16 bases between. Germline V gene data show CDR1 as PRHDT and CDR2 as FYEKMQ (reference sequence). CDR3 sequence: CASSFHQGTASYEQYF. The CDR3 bases are TGTGCCAGCAGCTTCCATCAGGGGACGGCGTCCTACGAGCAGTACTTC. Full variable domain (missing parts from reference TRBV13 and TRBJ2-7): AAGVIQSPRHLIKEKRETATLKCYPIPRHDTVYWYQQGPGQDPQFLISFYEKMQSDKGSIPDRFSAQQFSDYHSELNMSSLELGDSALYFCASSFHQGTASYEQYFGPGTRLTVT.

This clonotype has ten or more counts. The chain recombines TRBV7-9 with TRBJ2-5; D gene unclear. V lost 4 bases and J lost 5, with 17 bases in between. The V gene's germline CDR1 is SEHNR and CDR2 FQNEAQ (reference sequence). This CDR3 is 15 amino acids long. The CDR3 nucleotides read TGTGCCAGCAGCTCCATAGGAACGCACACGGAGACCCAGTACTTC. Amino acids: CASSSIGTHTETQYF.

There are many counts of this clonotype. The V and J genes are TRBV5-1 and TRBJ2-3, with 9 bases fitting TRBD1. The CDR3 is made up of 17 amino acids. The V gene's germline CDR1 is SGHRS and CDR2 YFSETQ. V was pared by 0 bases and J by 5 bases, with 10 bases of the junction left unmatched. The CDR3 region has the DNA TGCGCCAGCAGCTTGGCCCTACAGGGGGCCAGAGGAGATACGCAGTATTTT. This translates into CASSLALQGARGDTQYF.

The rearrangement links TRBV15 to TRBJ1-1; D may be TRBD1 (6 bases). Between the trimmed V and J ends, which lost 2 bases and 8 bases, there was a span of 9 bases. The CDR3 is made up of 12 amino acids. Germline V gene sequence: CDR1 LNHNV, CDR2 YYDKDF (reference sequence). CDR3 sequence: CATSRRDIEAFF. The DNA of the CDR3 is TGTGCCACCAGCAGACGGGACATAGAAGCTTTCTTT.

As concerns this clonotype: Relative to the germline gene, one junction end is altered; a read error may explain this. The chain has TRBV19 and TRBJ1-1; D not certain. The CDR3 spans 13 residues. CDR1 and CDR2 from the germline V gene are LNHDA and SQIVND (reference sequence). The CDR3 reads CASGIPENTEAFF. The CDR3 coding sequence is TGTGCCAGTGGTATACCTGAGAACACTGAAGCTTTCTTC.